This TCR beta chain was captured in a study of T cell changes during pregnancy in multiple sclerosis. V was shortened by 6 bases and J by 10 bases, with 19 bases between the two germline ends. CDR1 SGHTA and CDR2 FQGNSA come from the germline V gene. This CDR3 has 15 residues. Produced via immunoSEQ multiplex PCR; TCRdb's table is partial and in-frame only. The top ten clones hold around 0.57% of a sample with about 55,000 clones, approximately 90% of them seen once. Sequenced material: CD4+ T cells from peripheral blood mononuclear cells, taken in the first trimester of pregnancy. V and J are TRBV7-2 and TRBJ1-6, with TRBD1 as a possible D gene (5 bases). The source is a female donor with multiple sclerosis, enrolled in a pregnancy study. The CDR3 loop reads CASSPGPAEGSPLHF. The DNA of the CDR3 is TGTGCCAGCAGTCCGGGGCCGGCGGAGGGGTCACCCCTCCACTTT.